The following is a T cell receptor (beta chain) sequence with its context. No antigen is known for it. Quantitative barcoded 5'-RACE was used to prepare TCR beta libraries. Each CDR3 protein gets one entry after TCRdb re-called the 5' RACE reads with MiXCR. The repertoire holds about 750,000 distinct CDR3 sequences, over 15% seen once, with under 20% in the top ten. This entry comes from a study of CD8 T cells in ankylosing spondylitis. Whole-study findings and limits: Characteristic of ankylosing spondylitis blood, it appeared, was a TCR beta motif comprising about eight highly homologous variants. According to the report, clones linked to the disease were significantly enriched in matched synovial fluid samples taken from ankylosing spondylitis patients. Some motif variants had been reported before (in reactive arthritis synovial fluid and blood).

Germline V lookup: CDR1 LGHDT, CDR2 YNNKEL (reference sequence). This CDR3 is built from 16 residues. The ends lost 0 bases at V and 7 bases at J; junction bases unmatched: 10. The rearrangement links TRBV3-1 to TRBJ2-7; 9 bases align to TRBD2. The material sequenced was blood, either unsorted or a sorted T cell fraction (not recorded which). The clonotype comes from a male donor with ankylosing spondylitis. Written as DNA, the CDR3 is TGTGCCAGCAGCCAAGATTACGGCGGGAGGGCCTGGGAGCAGTACTTC. This translates into CASSQDYGGRAWEQYF.